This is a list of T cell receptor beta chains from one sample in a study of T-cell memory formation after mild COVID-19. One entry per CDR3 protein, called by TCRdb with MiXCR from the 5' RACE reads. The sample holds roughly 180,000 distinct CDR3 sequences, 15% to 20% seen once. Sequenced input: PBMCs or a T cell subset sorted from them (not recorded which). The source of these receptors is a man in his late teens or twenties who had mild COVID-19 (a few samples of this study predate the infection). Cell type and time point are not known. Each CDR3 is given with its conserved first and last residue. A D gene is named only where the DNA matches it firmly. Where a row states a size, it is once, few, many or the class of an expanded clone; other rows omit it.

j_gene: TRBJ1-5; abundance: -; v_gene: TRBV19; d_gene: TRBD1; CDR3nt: TGTGCCAGTAGGCTACAGGGGACAGATCAGCCCCAGCATTTT; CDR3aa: CASRLQGTDQPQHF
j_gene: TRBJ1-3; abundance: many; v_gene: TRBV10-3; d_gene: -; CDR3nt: TGTGCCATCAGACTCGGGGGGCGGTCTGGAAACACCATATATTTT; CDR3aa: CAIRLGGRSGNTIYF
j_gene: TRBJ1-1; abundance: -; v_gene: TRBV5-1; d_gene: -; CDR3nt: TGCGCCAGCAGCTTGCCGACAGGATTGAACACTGAAGCTTTCTTT; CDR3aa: CASSLPTGLNTEAFF
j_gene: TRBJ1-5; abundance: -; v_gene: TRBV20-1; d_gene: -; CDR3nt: TGCAGTGCCATCGACAGGCTTAGCAATCAGCCCCAGCATTTT; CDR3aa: CSAIDRLSNQPQHF
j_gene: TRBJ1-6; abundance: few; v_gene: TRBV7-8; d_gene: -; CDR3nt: TGTGCCAGCAGCCCAAATGGCAGGACGCTTAATTCACCCCTCCACTTT; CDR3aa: CASSPNGRTLNSPLHF
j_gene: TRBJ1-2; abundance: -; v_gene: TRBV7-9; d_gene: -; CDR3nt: TGTGCCAGCAGTCAGGACAACTATGGCTACACCTTC; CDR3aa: CASSQDNYGYTF
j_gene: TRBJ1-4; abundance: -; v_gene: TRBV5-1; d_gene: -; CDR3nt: TGCGCCAGCAGCCCAGACCCAGCAACTAATGAAAAACTGTTTTTT; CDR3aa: CASSPDPATNEKLFF
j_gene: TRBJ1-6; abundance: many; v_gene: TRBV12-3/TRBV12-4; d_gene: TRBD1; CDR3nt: TGTGCCAGCAGTTTGGACAGGGAGGCTTCACCCCTCCACTTT; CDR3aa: CASSLDREASPLHF
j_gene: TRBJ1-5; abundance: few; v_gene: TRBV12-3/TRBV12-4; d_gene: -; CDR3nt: TGTGCCAGCAGTATCAGGGAGGGCAATCAGCCCCAGCATTTT; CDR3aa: CASSIREGNQPQHF
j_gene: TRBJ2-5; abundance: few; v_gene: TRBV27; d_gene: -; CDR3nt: TGTGCCAGCAGTTGGAACCGCCGGGAGACCCAGTACTTC; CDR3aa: CASSWNRRETQYF
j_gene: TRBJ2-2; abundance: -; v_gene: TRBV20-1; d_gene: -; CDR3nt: TGCAGTGCTAGAGAGGGGCCCGGGGAGCTGTTTTTT; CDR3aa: CSAREGPGELFF
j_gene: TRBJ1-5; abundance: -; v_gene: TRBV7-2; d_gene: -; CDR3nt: TGTGCCAGCAGCTTGAGGCAACTCGGGGCCCAGCATTTT; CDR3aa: CASSLRQLGAQHF
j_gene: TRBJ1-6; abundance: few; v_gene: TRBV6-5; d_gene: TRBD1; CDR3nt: TGTGCCAGCACCCGGGACAGGTCGAGTTCACCCCTCCACTTT; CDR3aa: CASTRDRSSSPLHF
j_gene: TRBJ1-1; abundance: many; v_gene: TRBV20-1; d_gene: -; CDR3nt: TGCAGTGCTAGGATCGGGACTAGGAACACTGAAGCTTTCTTT; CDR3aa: CSARIGTRNTEAFF